The next 24 T cell receptor beta chains were all read from a single sample in a study of regulatory T cells in long-lasting Graves disease. The TCR beta library used iRepertoire HTBI primers with Arm-PCR amplification of CDR3. TCRdb re-analysed the multiplex PCR reads in MiXCR, keeping a single row per CDR3 protein. The sample lists around 400,000 distinct CDR3 sequences; 15% were seen once. Time point denoted: newly diagnosed GD, antithyroid drugs for less than 3 months. The TCR library used RNA extracted from PBMCs. The sample was peripheral blood mononuclear cells (PBMCs), taken at new diagnosis, from a patient treated with antithyroid drugs. All receptors derive from a female donor with Graves disease.

The rearrangement joins TRBV7-9 to TRBJ2-7; D is possibly TRBD1 (6 bases). V lost 2 bases and J lost 6, with 14 bases in between. In germline, CDR1 is SEHNR, CDR2 FQNEAQ (reference sequence). CDR3 length: 14 residues. DNA of the CDR3: TGTGCCAGCAGCTTACTAGGGGAAGGGGGCGAGCAGTACTTC. Translating gives CASSLLGEGGEQYF.

In this sample, this clonotype turned up many times. The rearrangement links TRBV6-1 to TRBJ2-1; 9 positions match TRBD2. The CDR3 totals 14 residues. Per the germline V gene, CDR1 is MNHNS and CDR2 is SASEGT. V lost 6 bases, J lost 9 bases, and 9 bases stayed unmatched. CDR3 amino acids: CASRTPGLAREQFF. In DNA form, the CDR3 reads TGTGCCAGCAGAACACCGGGACTAGCTCGTGAGCAGTTCTTC.

Many counts were recorded for this clonotype. The chain links TRBV12-3 or TRBV12-4 to TRBJ1-5; possibly TRBD1 for D (6 bases). This CDR3 has 12 amino acids. V was trimmed by 5 bases and J by 12 bases, leaving 14 bases between them. CDR3 residues: CASSLDRIVQHF. The CDR3 nucleotides are TGTGCCAGCAGTCTCGACAGGATAGTCCAGCATTTT.

Points on this clonotype: A much larger clonotype is one base distant, so this may be a read error. V gene TRBV5-1 combines with J gene TRBJ2-5; D is possibly TRBD1 (5 bases). This CDR3 spans 13 amino acids. Per germline, CDR1 SGHRS and CDR2 YFSETQ. DNA of the CDR3: TGCGCCAGCACCGACAGAGTCCAAAAGACCCAGTACTTC. It yields the protein CASTDRVQKTQYF.

This clonotype has at least ten counts. The chain employs TRBV5-1 and TRBJ1-1, with D unresolved. Deletions cut 1 base from V and 1 base from J, with 11 bases between. Germline V gene data show CDR1 as SGHRS and CDR2 as YFSETQ. The CDR3 has 15 residues. This CDR3 reads CASSLRFQSNTEAFF. Written as DNA, the CDR3 is TGCGCCAGCAGCTTGAGGTTCCAGTCGAACACTGAAGCTTTCTTT.

The sample holds many counts of this clonotype. The chain uses TRBV27 and TRBJ2-3, with 12 bases that match TRBD2. Trimming cost V 2 bases and J 2 bases; bases outside gene matches: 5. The CDR3 sequence is 17 residues long. The germline CDR1 and CDR2 sequences are MNHEY and SMNVEV (reference sequence). This CDR3 reads CASSLRLAGGLTDTQYF. CDR3 in DNA: TGTGCCAGCAGTTTACGTCTAGCGGGGGGGCTCACAGATACGCAGTATTTT.

This clonotype showed up many times. The junction does not match germline at one end; this may be a read error. J is TRBJ2-6 and V is TRBV5-1; D unclear. The CDR3 spans 14 residues. Germline V gene lookup returns CDR1 SGHRS and CDR2 YFSETQ. CDR3 nucleotides: TGTGCCAGCAGCTCAAGTTCTGGGGCCAACGTCCTGACTTTC. Its translation: CASSSSSGANVLTF.

This clonotype was counted only a few times. V gene TRBV14 combines with J gene TRBJ2-5; D uncertain. The CDR3 runs to 16 residues. V gave up 7 bases and J gave up 5 bases, with 23 bases separating them. Looked up from germline, CDR1 is SGHDN and CDR2 is FVKESK. The CDR3 region has the DNA TGTGCCAGCACCCGGATAGTCCTCACCGGGTTTGAGACCCAGTACTTC. This gives the protein CASTRIVLTGFETQYF. The variable domain in full, with the rest retrieved from reference TRBV14 and TRBJ2-5, is EAGVTQFPSHSVIEKGQTVTLRCDPISGHDNLYWYRRVMGKEIKFLLHFVKESKQDESGMPNNRFLAERTGGTYSTLKVQPAELEDSGVYFCASTRIVLTGFETQYFGPGTRLLVL.

This clonotype was seen only once. The rearrangement links TRBV19 to TRBJ2-5, with TRBD2 identical over 14 bases. Germline-derived CDR1 and CDR2 are LNHDA and SQIVND (reference sequence). Unmatched junction bases numbered 13, after V lost 6 bases and J lost 1 base. The CDR3 is 19 amino acids. CDR3 sequence (DNA): TGTGCCAGTAGCCCGGGACTAGCGGGAGAATTCTTTCCCCAAGAGACCCAGTACTTC. This codes for CASSPGLAGEFFPQETQYF.

Only a few counts were recorded for this clonotype. The chain combines TRBV7-2 with TRBJ1-6; TRBD1 matches at 8 bases. After removal of 4 bases from V and 10 bases from J, the junction contained 12 bases not matched to a gene. Looked up from germline, CDR1 is SGHTA and CDR2 is FQGNSA. The CDR3 has 16 amino acids. This chain's CDR3 is CASSSHVQGAGSPLHF. For the CDR3, the DNA is TGTGCCAGCAGCTCTCACGTCCAGGGGGCAGGCTCACCCCTCCACTTT.

About this clonotype: This may be a read error, as it is one base from a much larger clone. The rearrangement uses TRBV5-1 and TRBJ2-5; D is perhaps TRBD1 (8 bases). CDR3 length equals 15 residues. Germline V gene lookup returns CDR1 SGHRS and CDR2 YFSETQ. The CDR3 region is CARSLTGGVGETQYF. CDR3 DNA sequence: TGCGCCAGGAGCTTAACAGGGGGGGTAGGAGAGACCCAGTACTTC.

This clonotype appeared a few times. The chain recombines TRBV29-1 with TRBJ2-5; 11 nucleotides line up with TRBD2. Looked up from germline, CDR1 is SQVTM and CDR2 is ANQGSEA. This CDR3 spans 16 amino acids. V was pared by 5 bases and J by 1 base, with 9 bases of the junction left unmatched. The CDR3 sequence is CSVSPTSGSPQETQYF. The DNA for the CDR3 is TGCAGCGTTAGTCCAACTAGCGGGAGCCCCCAAGAGACCCAGTACTTC.

The sample holds many counts of this clonotype. V and J are TRBV7-9 and TRBJ2-2, with 7 positions matching TRBD1. The CDR3 has 14 residues. V was clipped by 4 bases and J by 7 bases; unmatched bases: 6. Germline V CDR1 and CDR2: SEHNR, FQNEAQ (reference sequence). CDR3 region: CASSSRGPGGELFF. The CDR3 coding sequence is TGTGCCAGCAGCTCGAGGGGGCCCGGCGGGGAGCTGTTTTTT.

V is TRBV12-3 or TRBV12-4 and J is TRBJ2-6, with TRBD1 matching over 9 bases. Trimming at V came to 5 bases and at J to 1 base, leaving 6 bases not matched to a gene. The CDR3 loop spans 17 amino acids. The CDR3 nucleotides are TGTGCCAGCAGTCCAGGACAGGGGACGTCTGGGGCCAACGTCCTGACTTTC. Its translation is CASSPGQGTSGANVLTF.

The chain links TRBV9 to TRBJ2-1; D is undetermined. Germline CDR1 SGDLS, CDR2 YYNGEE. The CDR3 contains 16 residues. V was shortened by 6 bases and J by 0 bases, with 16 bases between the two germline ends. CDR3: CASTPGIFSSYNEQFF. The CDR3 DNA reads TGTGCCAGCACCCCTGGGATCTTCAGCTCCTACAATGAGCAGTTCTTC.

This clonotype was counted ten times or more. In nucleotides, the CDR3 is TGTGCCAGCAGCCCCGGGGATGGCTATGGCTACACCTTC. It codes for CASSPGDGYGYTF. This chain connects TRBV7-3 to TRBJ1-2; unclear D gene. Germline V gene lookup returns CDR1 SGHTA and CDR2 FQGTGA. CDR3 length: 13 residues. Trimming stripped 5 bases from V and 4 bases from J, with 11 bases between.

Ten or more counts support this clonotype. V and J are TRBV4-3 and TRBJ2-7; D call uncertain. CDR1 and CDR2 (germline): LGHNA, YSLEER. Trimming shortened V by 0 bases and J by 3 bases, and 12 bases separated the two germline ends. The CDR3 has 15 residues. Written as DNA, the CDR3 is TGCGCCAGCAGCCAAGATCTCCCAGGTGACTACGAGCAGTACTTC. This translates into CASSQDLPGDYEQYF.

This clonotype was observed many times. The chain recombines TRBV27 with TRBJ1-1; D uncertain. Germline CDR1 and CDR2: MNHEY and SMNVEV (reference sequence). The V end lost 2 bases, the J end lost 5 bases, and 6 bases lay between the germline ends. This CDR3 spans 12 amino acids. As DNA, the CDR3 is TGTGCCAGCAGTTTAGACGGGACTGAAGCTTTCTTT. This sequence encodes CASSLDGTEAFF.

This clonotype showed up many times. This sequence joins TRBV14 and TRBJ2-1, with 8 nucleotides matching TRBD2. The germline V gene encodes CDR1 SGHDN and CDR2 FVKESK. The length of the CDR3 is 15 residues. The junction had 8 bases not matched to a gene; V was cut back by 0 bases and J by 10 bases. The CDR3 sequence is CASSQDSSGLREQFF. In DNA form, the CDR3 reads TGTGCCAGCAGCCAAGATTCTAGCGGGCTTCGAGAGCAGTTCTTC.

Many counts were recorded for this clonotype. The rearrangement joins TRBV11-2 to TRBJ2-7, with a possible D match to TRBD1 (5 bases). The CDR3 totals 16 residues. Germline V CDR1 and CDR2: SGHAT, FQNNGV. Trimming took off 4 bases at V and 2 bases at J, with 18 bases between the two ends. The CDR3 is CASSWFKGQAPYEQYF. As DNA, the CDR3 is TGTGCCAGCAGCTGGTTCAAGGGGCAGGCCCCCTACGAGCAGTACTTC.

In its sample, this clonotype was seen many times. The gene calls are TRBV12-3 or TRBV12-4 and TRBJ1-2, with 7 bases identical to TRBD1. Trimming took 6 bases from V and 0 from J; bases not matched to a gene: 4. The CDR3 runs 14 residues. The CDR3 DNA sequence: TGTGCCAGCAGCCTAGGGACAGCTAACTATGGCTACACCTTC. Protein product: CASSLGTANYGYTF.

This clonotype was counted many times. The V and J genes are TRBV29-1 and TRBJ2-7; D might be TRBD1 (5 bases). CDR1 and CDR2 from the germline V gene are SQVTM and ANQGSEA. This CDR3 has 14 residues. V lost 4 bases, J lost 1 base, and 14 bases lay in between. This CDR3 reads CSVVGQGTSYEQYF. CDR3 bases: TGCAGCGTTGTGGGGCAGGGAACATCCTACGAGCAGTACTTC.

This clonotype was counted many times. The chain uses TRBV2 and TRBJ2-1; D unresolved. The CDR3 extends over 15 amino acids. Germline CDR1 is SNHLY and CDR2 is FYNNEI. V was cut by 3 bases and J by 3 bases, with 12 bases left in between. The CDR3 protein is CASSDHGRFYNEQFF. The CDR3 bases are TGTGCCAGCAGTGACCACGGACGGTTCTACAATGAGCAGTTCTTC.

This clonotype was found many times. The V and J genes are TRBV11-3 and TRBJ2-7; D is ambiguous. The length of the CDR3 is 19 residues. From germline, CDR1 is SGHNT and CDR2 YENEEA. With 1 base removed from V and 4 bases from J, the gap between germline ends came to 26 bases. This CDR3 reads CASSLGSPAGVPEHYEQYF. The CDR3 DNA reads as TGTGCCAGCAGCTTAGGGTCTCCGGCCGGAGTTCCAGAACATTACGAGCAGTACTTC. The full variable domain, rest sourced from reference TRBV11-3 and TRBJ2-7, is EAGVVQSPRYKIIEKKQPVAFWCNPISGHNTLYWYLQNLGQGPELLIRYENEEAVDDSQLPKDRFSAERLKGVDSTLKIQPAELGDSAVYLCASSLGSPAGVPEHYEQYFGPGTRLTVT.